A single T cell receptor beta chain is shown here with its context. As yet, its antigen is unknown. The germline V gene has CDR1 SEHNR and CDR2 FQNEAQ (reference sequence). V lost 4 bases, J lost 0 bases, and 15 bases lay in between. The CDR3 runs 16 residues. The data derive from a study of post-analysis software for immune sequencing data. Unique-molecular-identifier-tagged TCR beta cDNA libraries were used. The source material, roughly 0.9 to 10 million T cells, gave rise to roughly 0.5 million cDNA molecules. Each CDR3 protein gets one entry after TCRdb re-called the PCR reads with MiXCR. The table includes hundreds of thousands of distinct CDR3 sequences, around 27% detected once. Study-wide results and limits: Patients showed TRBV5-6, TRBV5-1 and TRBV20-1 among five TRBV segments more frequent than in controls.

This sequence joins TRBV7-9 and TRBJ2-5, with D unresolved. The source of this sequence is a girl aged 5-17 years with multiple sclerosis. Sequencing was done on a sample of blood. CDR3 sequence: CASSSRGSAYQETQYF. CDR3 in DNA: TGTGCCAGCAGCTCCCGAGGTTCGGCCTACCAAGAGACCCAGTACTTC.